This T cell receptor beta chain was documented in a study of T cells in localized non-small cell lung cancer. Findings of the study overall: Uninvolved adjacent lung, not tumor, had the highest T cell clonality. As only one tumor region underwent sequencing, heterogeneity remains possible. For the top 100 tumor clones, a median roughly 55 also appeared in adjacent lung. Higher blood T cell density tracked longer overall survival.

Generated by immunoSEQ multiplex PCR, the TCRdb table keeps only in-frame clones and is missing some. Among tens of thousands of clones listed, more than 75% were seen once. As to this clone: Its target is not known.

This clonotype was obtained from a woman between 40 and 69 years old with stage I lung adenocarcinoma. The specimen comprised peripheral blood, sampled before any cancer treatment.

CDR3 sequence reads: CASDPQGNSPLHF. CDR3 coding DNA: TGTGCCAGCGACCCCCAGGGTAATTCACCCCTCCACTTT. The chain recombines TRBV2 with TRBJ1-6; a weak D match, TRBD1 (5 bases). CDR3 size: 13 residues. The germline V and J ends were trimmed by 8 bases and 6 bases, with 11 bases remaining between them. Germline V gene sequence: CDR1 SNHLY, CDR2 FYNNEI.